The 12 T cell receptor beta chains listed next were all sequenced from one sample in a study of CD8+ T cells in alopecia areata. Documented treatment: oral pan-JAK inhibitor, 5-10 mg twice daily. Extracted RNA was reverse transcribed into cDNA, the sequencing template. Measured with immunoSEQ multiplex PCR; TCRdb has only the in-frame clones, and not every one. Of fewer than 150,000 clones in the sample, roughly 80% were seen once. This specimen consisted of CD8+ T cells sorted from blood, obtained at week 4, from a patient treated with tofacitinib. The receptors come from a human donor with alopecia areata.

The rearrangement joins TRBV23-1 to TRBJ2-4; D is possibly TRBD1 or TRBD2 (6 bases each). TRBV23-1 is sorted into the ORF group, with uncertain function. The CDR3 covers 13 residues. The V end was cut by 6 bases, the J end by 7 bases, with 13 bases between. The DNA for the CDR3 is TGCGCCAGCAGGAAGGGGGGCTTGAACATTCAGTACTTC. Translation gives CASRKGGLNIQYF.

The chain couples TRBV5-4 to TRBJ1-1; D is ambiguous. Germline V gene lookup returns CDR1 SGHNT and CDR2 YYREEE (reference sequence). CDR3 size: 15 residues. V was cut by 0 bases and J by 1 base, with 10 bases left in between. The CDR3 protein is CASSLVPSWNTEAFF. Written as DNA, the CDR3 is TGTGCCAGCAGCTTGGTTCCGTCCTGGAACACTGAAGCTTTCTTT.

This chain joins TRBV4-3 and TRBJ2-7; D ambiguous. CDR3 length: 18 amino acids. V lost 1 base and J 3 bases, leaving 22 bases between the germline ends. Germline lookup yields CDR1 LGHNA and CDR2 YSLEER. CDR3 sequence (DNA): TGCGCCAGCAGCCAAGGCCTGTCTGGGCGTGACATTGTCTACGAGCAGTACTTC. Protein product: CASSQGLSGRDIVYEQYF.

The rearrangement uses TRBV7-9 and TRBJ2-3; D might be TRBD2 (6 bases). The CDR3 is 17 residues long. CDR1 is SEHNR and CDR2 is FQNEAQ in the germline V gene (reference sequence). V was cut by 1 base and J by 0 bases, with 14 bases left in between. Written as DNA, the CDR3 is TGTGCCAGCAGCTTAGAGTTCGGGACTTCTAGCACAGATACGCAGTATTTT. Translating it yields CASSLEFGTSSTDTQYF.

This rearrangement joins TRBV4-2 to TRBJ2-7; TRBD2 matches at 7 bases. Per germline, CDR1 LGHNA and CDR2 YNFKEQ. This CDR3 is 14 amino acids long. V shed 1 base and J 3 bases; nucleotides not matched to a gene: 3. The DNA for the CDR3 is TGTGCCAGCAGCCAAGTCGGGGGGAACTACGAGCAGTACTTC. Protein sequence: CASSQVGGNYEQYF.

The chain carries TRBV7-9 and TRBJ1-5, with D perhaps TRBD1 (5 bases). The V gene's germline CDR1 is SEHNR and CDR2 FQNEAQ (reference sequence). Trimming removed 1 base from V and 2 bases from J, with 6 bases in between. This CDR3 spans 14 amino acids. The CDR3 coding sequence is TGTGCCAGCAGCTTAGGAGGGGGCAATCAGCCCCAGCATTTT. Protein: CASSLGGGNQPQHF.

About this clone itself: At one boundary the junction diverges from the germline segment, which might be a read error. The rearrangement uses TRBV4-2 and TRBJ2-3; 7 positions match TRBD1. Per germline, CDR1 LGHNA and CDR2 YNFKEQ. The CDR3 is 16 residues long. In nucleotides, the CDR3 is TGTGCCAGCAGTCAAGCAGGGGGTACCCCCACAGATACGCAGTATTTT. Amino acids: CASSQAGGTPTDTQYF.

The V gene is TRBV14, the J gene TRBJ2-2; D is ambiguous. This CDR3 region has 16 residues. The germline CDR1 and CDR2 sequences are SGHDN and FVKESK. Deletions cut 2 bases from V and 5 bases from J, with 15 bases between. CDR3 bases: TGTGCCAGCAGCCAAAGCCCAGATCGGTTTACCGGGGAGCTGTTTTTT. Its translation: CASSQSPDRFTGELFF.

The gene calls are TRBV7-8 and TRBJ2-1, with D hard to call. Germline lookup yields CDR1 SGHVS and CDR2 FQNEAQ. With 7 bases removed from V and 2 bases from J, the gap between germline ends came to 9 bases. The CDR3 loop spans 13 amino acids. For the CDR3, the DNA is TGTGCCAGCAACACAAACCCCTACAATGAGCAGTTCTTC. Its translation: CASNTNPYNEQFF.

The rearrangement links TRBV6-6 to TRBJ2-2; D tentatively fits TRBD1 or TRBD2 (5 bases each). Trimming removed 0 bases at V and 2 bases at J, with 10 bases between. Germline V gene lookup returns CDR1 MNHNY and CDR2 SVGAGI (reference sequence). The CDR3 is made up of 16 amino acids. CDR3 coding DNA: TGTGCCAGCAGTTACTCGAGTGGGGGAAACACCGGGGAGCTGTTTTTT. Encoded protein: CASSYSSGGNTGELFF.

The chain combines TRBV30 with TRBJ1-5; no firm D call. The germline CDR1 and CDR2 sequences are GTSNPN and SVGIG (reference sequence). Trimming stripped 8 bases from V and 3 bases from J, with 11 bases between. The CDR3 is made up of 12 amino acids. The CDR3 loop reads CAPTRHNQPQHF. CDR3 in DNA: TGTGCCCCAACCAGACACAATCAGCCCCAGCATTTT.

The chain combines TRBV4-1 with TRBJ2-4, with 9 bases lining up with TRBD1. Germline assignment: CDR1 MGHRA and CDR2 YSYEKL. There are 15 residues in the CDR3. V lost 3 bases and J lost 2; bases outside the gene matches: 2. The CDR3 loop reads CASSHGTGTKNIQYF. The DNA of the CDR3 is TGCGCCAGCAGCCACGGGACAGGGACCAAAAACATTCAGTACTTC.